These 28 T cell receptor beta chains were all obtained from the same sample, sequenced in a study of blood T cell repertoires in COVID-19. Produced via immunoSEQ multiplex PCR; TCRdb's table is partial and in-frame only. This table has about 160,000 clones, roughly 80% appearing once. Material for sequencing was peripheral blood. The receptors come from a woman aged 40 to 55 with COVID-19, enrolled during active disease.

This chain's CDR3 is CAWAGQGGEQYF. CDR3 nucleotides: TGTGCCTGGGCGGGACAGGGGGGCGAGCAGTACTTC. The rearrangement links TRBV30 to TRBJ2-7; TRBD1 aligns across 11 bases. CDR3 size: 12 residues. Trimming removed 5 bases from V and 6 bases from J; junction bases left unmatched: 3. Germline V gene sequence: CDR1 GTSNPN, CDR2 SVGIG (reference sequence).

The chain employs TRBV7-8 and TRBJ2-5; 9 positions agree with TRBD1. The CDR3 has 15 amino acids. The junction had 6 bases not matched to a gene; V was cut back by 3 bases and J by 4 bases. The germline gives CDR1 SGHVS, CDR2 FQNEAQ. CDR3 nucleotide sequence: TGTGCCAGCAGCTTGGGGACAGGGAGTTCAGAGACCCAGTACTTC. Amino acid sequence: CASSLGTGSSETQYF. The variable domain in full, with the rest retrieved from reference TRBV7-8 and TRBJ2-5, is GAGVSQSPRYKVAKRGQDVALRCDPISGHVSLFWYQQALGQGPEFLTYFQNEAQLDKSGLPSDRFFAERPEGSVSTLKIQRTQQEDSAVYLCASSLGTGSSETQYFGPGTRLLVL.

The chain combines TRBV6-4 with TRBJ2-1; 8 positions match TRBD2. Per the germline V gene, CDR1 is MRHNA and CDR2 is SNTAGT. V lost 3 bases, J lost 2 bases, and 18 bases stayed unmatched. There are 20 residues in the CDR3. The CDR3 protein is CASSEVAGLAHRPPYNEQFF. Written as DNA, the CDR3 is TGTGCCAGCAGTGAAGTGGCCGGACTAGCCCACCGCCCCCCCTACAATGAGCAGTTCTTC.

This clone appeared once. The J gene is TRBJ1-1, the V gene TRBV6-5, with D possibly matching TRBD1 (5 bases). The CDR3 runs 15 residues. Germline values: CDR1 MNHEY, CDR2 SVGAGI. Trimming removed 2 bases from V and 5 bases from J, with 15 bases in between. CDR3 coding DNA: TGTGCCAGCAGTTACCCCATGGGGCTTGGGACTGAAGCTTTCTTT. Translation gives CASSYPMGLGTEAFF.

The V and J genes are TRBV27 and TRBJ2-1; 8 positions agree with TRBD2. The germline gives CDR1 MNHEY, CDR2 SMNVEV (reference sequence). Losses at the gene ends were 5 bases for V and 10 bases for J; bases not matched to a gene: 7. The CDR3 runs to 13 residues. The chain's CDR3 is CASSDRVAGEQFF. CDR3 in DNA: TGTGCCAGCAGTGACCGGGTAGCGGGAGAGCAGTTCTTC.

The rearrangement links TRBV4-2 to TRBJ2-1, with TRBD2 matching over 11 bases. J lost 4 bases, V lost 0 bases, and 8 bases had no gene match. Germline V lookup: CDR1 LGHNA, CDR2 YNFKEQ. CDR3 length equals 18 residues. The CDR3 coding sequence is TGTGCCAGCAGCCAAGACGCTAGCGGGAGGACCCAATACAATGAGCAGTTCTTC. Protein sequence: CASSQDASGRTQYNEQFF.

This chain uses TRBV18 with TRBJ2-1; possible D gene TRBD2, 5 bases. Germline V gene sequence: CDR1 KGHSH, CDR2 LQKENI. CDR3 size: 14 residues. V lost 6 bases and J 8 bases, leaving 17 bases between the germline ends. The CDR3 bases are TGTGCCAGCTCCCCAGCTTTCGGGATGGATGAGCAGTTCTTC. This translates into CASSPAFGMDEQFF.

The J gene is TRBJ1-6, the V gene TRBV14; no clear D. With 3 bases removed from V and 11 bases from J, the gap between germline ends came to 11 bases. CDR3 length: 13 residues. Per the germline V gene, CDR1 is SGHDN and CDR2 is FVKESK. CDR3 sequence (DNA): TGTGCCAGCAGCCAGAACACGCGGACACCCCTCCACTTT. Translation gives CASSQNTRTPLHF.

Ten or more counts support this clone. V gene TRBV11-2 combines with J gene TRBJ2-7; D may be TRBD1 (6 bases). Germline loops: CDR1 SGHAT, CDR2 FQNNGV. V was cut by 2 bases and J by 7 bases, with 15 bases left in between. The CDR3 totals 14 residues. The CDR3 nucleotides are TGTGCCAGCAGCTTACGTCAGGGGTTGGGGGAGCAGTACTTC. Translated, it gives CASSLRQGLGEQYF.

The V call is TRBV4-1, the J call TRBJ2-2; D is perhaps TRBD2 (5 bases). There are 16 residues in the CDR3. Germline-derived CDR1 and CDR2 are MGHRA and YSYEKL. Trimming cost V 7 bases and J 1 base, with 16 bases left between them. The CDR3 DNA follows: TGCGCCAGCATGGACCGGGGAGCTTTGAACACCGGGGAGCTGTTTTTT. Amino acids: CASMDRGALNTGELFF.

V usage is TRBV12-3 or TRBV12-4 and J usage is TRBJ2-7, with 8 bases that match TRBD1. V was clipped by 6 bases and J by 2 bases; unmatched bases: 3. The CDR3 loop spans 13 amino acids. CDR3 nucleotides: TGTGCCAGCAGGCGGACAGGGCCCTACGAGCAGTACTTC. Protein sequence: CASRRTGPYEQYF.

This chain connects TRBV6-6 to TRBJ2-2, with D possibly being TRBD1 (5 bases). The germline V and J ends were trimmed by 9 bases and 9 bases, with 17 bases remaining between them. The CDR3 spans 13 residues. Germline CDR1 MNHNY, CDR2 SVGAGI (reference sequence). CDR3 DNA: TGTGCCAGTAAAATCGCTACAGGCCGGGAGCTGTTTTTT. This translates into CASKIATGRELFF.

This rearrangement joins TRBV29-1 to TRBJ1-2, with a weak D call TRBD1 (6 bases). CDR1 and CDR2 (germline): SQVTM, ANQGSEA. This CDR3 spans 15 amino acids. V gave up 6 bases and J gave up 4 bases, with 21 bases separating them. The CDR3 coding sequence is TGCAGCGTCCCTTCGGGGCAGGGGCCCTTCTATGGCTACACCTTC. Translation: CSVPSGQGPFYGYTF.

This chain joins TRBV13 and TRBJ2-7, with TRBD2 matching over 7 bases. The CDR3 loop spans 16 amino acids. Germline values: CDR1 PRHDT, CDR2 FYEKMQ (reference sequence). The V and J ends lost 2 bases and 0 bases, in that order; junction bases with no gene match: 7. CDR3 amino acids: CASSLKYRGSSYEQYF. CDR3 in DNA: TGTGCCAGCAGCTTAAAATATCGCGGGAGCTCCTACGAGCAGTACTTC.

The count of this clone is one. At one boundary the junction diverges from the germline segment, which might be a read error. This chain links TRBV2 with TRBJ1-3; a weak D match, TRBD1 (6 bases). This CDR3 contains 15 residues. Germline CDR1 is SNHLY and CDR2 is FYNNEI. This CDR3 reads CASSGLQGFGDTIYF. DNA for the CDR3: TGTGCCAGCAGTGGCTTACAGGGATTTGGAGACACCATATATTTT.

The gene calls are TRBV6-5 and TRBJ2-7; 9 bases are a match to TRBD2. The CDR3 totals 16 residues. Germline V gene lookup returns CDR1 MNHEY and CDR2 SVGAGI. J lost 7 bases, V lost 0 bases, and 10 bases had no gene match. CDR3 amino acids: CASSYSAAGGGREQYF. CDR3 in DNA: TGTGCCAGCAGTTACTCTGCTGCGGGAGGGGGTAGAGAGCAGTACTTC.

The genes are TRBV2 and TRBJ1-1; 9 bases align to TRBD1. Germline V gene sequence: CDR1 SNHLY, CDR2 FYNNEI. The CDR3 loop spans 13 amino acids. J lost 11 bases, V lost 0 bases, and 4 bases had no gene match. DNA for the CDR3: TGTGCCAGCAGTGAAGCTGGGGACAGGGAGGCTTTCTTT. It specifies CASSEAGDREAFF. The entire variable domain, with the rest obtained from reference TRBV2 and TRBJ1-1, is as follows: EPEVTQTPSHQVTQMGQEVILRCVPISNHLYFYWYRQILGQKVEFLVSFYNNEISEKSEIFDDQFSVERPDGSNFTLKIRSTKLEDSAMYFCASSEAGDREAFFGQGTRLTVV.

The genes are TRBV10-2 and TRBJ1-4; 11 positions agree with TRBD1. Germline trimming cut 5 bases from V and 1 base from J; bases unmatched to any gene: 9. Germline-derived CDR1 and CDR2 are WSHSY and SAAADI. The CDR3 covers 18 residues. This CDR3 reads CASSSPGQGGLTNEKLFF. The DNA of the CDR3 is TGCGCCAGCAGTTCTCCGGGACAGGGGGGATTAACTAATGAAAAACTGTTTTTT.

This sequence joins TRBV7-9 and TRBJ2-7; no reliable D call. Germline CDR1 reads SEHNR; CDR2 reads FQNEAQ (reference sequence). The CDR3 is 11 residues long. The V gene lost 5 bases and the J gene lost 2 bases, with 4 bases spanning the gap. CDR3 in DNA: TGTGCCAGCAGCGTCGCCTACGAGCAGTACTTC. Its protein is CASSVAYEQYF.

The V and J genes are TRBV9 and TRBJ2-2; TRBD2 matches 7 bases. The length of the CDR3 is 18 residues. Germline V gene data show CDR1 as SGDLS and CDR2 as YYNGEE. Losses at the gene ends were 3 bases for V and 4 bases for J; bases not matched to a gene: 15. The CDR3 sequence is CASSAQLGGRSITGELFF. CDR3 coding DNA: TGTGCCAGCAGCGCCCAGTTGGGAGGGAGGTCAATCACCGGGGAGCTGTTTTTT.

The rearrangement uses TRBV7-2 and TRBJ2-3; TRBD1 aligns across 7 bases. Trimming cost V 6 bases and J 5 bases; bases outside gene matches: 8. The CDR3 totals 14 residues. The germline CDR1 and CDR2 sequences are SGHTA and FQGNSA. The CDR3 spells CASSTGQVIDTQYF. The CDR3 DNA reads as TGTGCCAGCAGTACTGGACAGGTTATAGATACGCAGTATTTT.

V usage is TRBV7-9 and J usage is TRBJ2-5; D remains unclear. V was shortened by 3 bases and J by 4 bases, with 3 bases between the two germline ends. Germline V lookup: CDR1 SEHNR, CDR2 FQNEAQ (reference sequence). The CDR3 extends over 11 amino acids. The CDR3 sequence is CASSFRETQYF. Here the CDR3 DNA reads TGTGCCAGCAGCTTTCGAGAGACCCAGTACTTC.

The rearrangement joins TRBV27 to TRBJ2-3; D gene unclear. The germline V and J ends were trimmed by 1 base and 2 bases, with 13 bases remaining between them. Germline loops: CDR1 MNHEY, CDR2 SMNVEV (reference sequence). The CDR3 sequence is 16 residues long. CDR3 bases: TGTGCCAGCAGTTTATATGAGGTACACTCCACAGATACGCAGTATTTT. Its protein is CASSLYEVHSTDTQYF.

This clone was counted between two and nine times. V usage is TRBV9 and J usage is TRBJ1-1; the D is unclear. Per germline, CDR1 SGDLS and CDR2 YYNGEE. Trimming removed 0 bases at V and 3 bases at J, with 6 bases between. The CDR3 spans 13 residues. Written as DNA, the CDR3 is TGTGCCAGCAGCGTAGCTGCGGACACTGAAGCTTTCTTT. Amino acid sequence: CASSVAADTEAFF.

V and J are TRBV6-1 and TRBJ2-3; TRBD2 matches 15 bases. The CDR3 extends over 20 amino acids. The V and J ends lost 4 bases and 0 bases, in that order; junction bases with no gene match: 11. The germline V gene has CDR1 MNHNS and CDR2 SASEGT. The DNA of the CDR3 is TGTGCCAGCAGTGGTGACCGCTGGACTAGCGGGAGGGTTAGCACAGATACGCAGTATTTT. The encoded protein is CASSGDRWTSGRVSTDTQYF.

The chain recombines TRBV11-2 with TRBJ2-1, with 12 bases identical to TRBD2. V lost 5 bases and J lost 4; bases outside the gene matches: 3. The CDR3 totals 15 residues. Germline-derived CDR1 and CDR2 are SGHAT and FQNNGV. The CDR3 nucleotides read TGTGCCAGCAGCGTCACTAGCGGGGGGTACAATGAGCAGTTCTTC. Residues: CASSVTSGGYNEQFF.

The CDR3 loop reads CASRVGQTNSPLHF. CDR3 DNA: TGTGCCAGCAGGGTGGGACAGACTAATTCACCCCTCCACTTT. The chain uses TRBV27 and TRBJ1-6; TRBD1 agrees at 7 bases. Germline CDR1 reads MNHEY; CDR2 reads SMNVEV (reference sequence). CDR3 length: 14 residues. The junction had 5 bases not matched to a gene; V was cut back by 6 bases and J by 6 bases.

This sequence joins TRBV4-1 and TRBJ1-2, with D possibly matching TRBD1 (5 bases). Germline loops: CDR1 MGHRA, CDR2 YSYEKL. The CDR3 loop spans 15 amino acids. Trimming stripped 1 base from V and 3 bases from J, with 12 bases between. CDR3 coding DNA: TGCGCCAGCAGCCAAGGTGACAGATTTGACTATGGCTACACCTTC. As protein: CASSQGDRFDYGYTF.